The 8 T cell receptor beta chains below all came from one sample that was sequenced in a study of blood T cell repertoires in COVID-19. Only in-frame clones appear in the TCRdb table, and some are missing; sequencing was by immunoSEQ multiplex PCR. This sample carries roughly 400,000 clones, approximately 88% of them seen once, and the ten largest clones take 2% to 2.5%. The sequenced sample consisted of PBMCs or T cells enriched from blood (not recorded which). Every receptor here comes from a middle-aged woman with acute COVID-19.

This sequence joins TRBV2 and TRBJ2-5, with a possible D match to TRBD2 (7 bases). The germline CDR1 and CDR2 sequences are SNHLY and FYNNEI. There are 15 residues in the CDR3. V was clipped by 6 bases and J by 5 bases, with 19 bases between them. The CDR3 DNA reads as TGTGCCAGCAGCGGAGCCGGGGGGCCTCGGGAGACCCAGTACTTC. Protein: CASSGAGGPRETQYF.

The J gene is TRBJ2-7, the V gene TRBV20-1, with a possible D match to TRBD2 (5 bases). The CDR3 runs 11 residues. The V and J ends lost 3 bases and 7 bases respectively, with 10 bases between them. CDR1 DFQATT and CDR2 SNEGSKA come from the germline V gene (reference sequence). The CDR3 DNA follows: TGCAGTGCTAGTCGGGATCGGGAGCAGTACTTC. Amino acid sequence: CSASRDREQYF.

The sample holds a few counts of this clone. The CDR3 reads CASSASPNTEAFF. The CDR3 region has the DNA TGTGCCAGCAGTGCCTCCCCTAACACTGAAGCTTTCTTT. The genes are TRBV6-4 and TRBJ1-1; D remains unclear. Germline V gives CDR1 MRHNA, CDR2 SNTAGT. The length of the CDR3 is 13 residues. V lost 4 bases, J lost 2 bases, and 8 bases lay in between.

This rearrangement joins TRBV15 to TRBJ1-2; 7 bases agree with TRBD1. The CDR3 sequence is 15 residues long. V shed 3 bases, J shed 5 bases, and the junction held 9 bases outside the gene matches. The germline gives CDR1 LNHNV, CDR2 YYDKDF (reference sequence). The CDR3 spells CATSSSGTVLYGYTF. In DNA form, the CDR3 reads TGTGCCACCAGCAGTTCCGGGACAGTCCTTTATGGCTACACCTTC.

The DNA of the CDR3 is TGTGCCAGCAGTTCCGGACAGGGGTGGGAAAAACTGTTTTTT. This gives the protein CASSSGQGWEKLFF. The gene calls are TRBV27 and TRBJ1-4; TRBD1 agrees at 9 bases. CDR3 length: 14 amino acids. The germline gives CDR1 MNHEY, CDR2 SMNVEV (reference sequence). V was pared by 4 bases and J by 8 bases, with 5 bases of the junction left unmatched.

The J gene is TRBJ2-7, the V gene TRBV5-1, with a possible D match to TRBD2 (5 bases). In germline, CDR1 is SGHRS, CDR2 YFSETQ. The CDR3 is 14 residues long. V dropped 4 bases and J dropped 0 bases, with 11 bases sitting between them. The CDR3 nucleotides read TGCGCCAGCAGCACTAGACCGGGCTCCTACGAGCAGTACTTC. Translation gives CASSTRPGSYEQYF.

The CDR3 is CATSMDRARETQYF. Written as DNA, the CDR3 is TGTGCCACCAGCATGGACAGGGCCCGCGAGACCCAGTACTTC. The chain employs TRBV15 and TRBJ2-5; 8 bases align to TRBD1. The ends lost 4 bases at V and 5 bases at J; junction bases unmatched: 6. The CDR3 contains 14 residues. Germline V CDR1 and CDR2: LNHNV, YYDKDF (reference sequence).

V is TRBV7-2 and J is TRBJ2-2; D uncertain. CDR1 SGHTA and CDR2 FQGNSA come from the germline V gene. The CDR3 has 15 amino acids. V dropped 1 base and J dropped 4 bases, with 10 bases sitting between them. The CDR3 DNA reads TGTGCCAGCAGCTTAGTACCTCTAGTCACCGGGGAGCTGTTTTTT. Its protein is CASSLVPLVTGELFF. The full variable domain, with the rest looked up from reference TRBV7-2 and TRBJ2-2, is GAGVSQSPSNKVTEKGKDVELRCDPISGHTALYWYRQSLGQGLEFLIYFQGNSAPDKSGLPSDRFSAERTGGSVSTLTIQRTQQEDSAVYLCASSLVPLVTGELFFGEGSRLTVL.